These T cell receptor beta chains were read from a single sample in a study of shared clonotypes between healthy human individuals. Some clones are missing from TCRdb's copy, which holds only in-frame ones; the method was immunoSEQ multiplex PCR. The table records 2 million to 2.5 million clones, roughly 94% of them present only once. Sequences were obtained from naive CD4+ T cells sorted from blood. The receptors stem from a young man in good health. CDR3s include the opening cysteine and the closing phenylalanine or tryptophan. D genes are given only for firm matches. The size field is filled for only some rows; it gives once, few, many or a size class.

clone size: -; J gene: TRBJ2-1; D gene: TRBD2; V gene: TRBV7-6; CDR3 DNA: TGTGCCAGCAGCTTAAGGACTAGCGGGAGCAGAAATGAGCAGTTCTTC; CDR3 protein: CASSLRTSGSRNEQFF
clone size: -; J gene: TRBJ1-2; D gene: -; V gene: TRBV6-5; CDR3 DNA: TGTGCCAGCAGGCTGTGGAGTAACTATGGCTACACCTTC; CDR3 protein: CASRLWSNYGYTF
clone size: -; J gene: TRBJ2-1; D gene: TRBD2; V gene: TRBV28; CDR3 DNA: TGTGCCAGCAGTGGAGCGGGGAGGAGCTCCTACAATGAGCAGTTCTTC; CDR3 protein: CASSGAGRSSYNEQFF
clone size: -; J gene: TRBJ1-1; D gene: -; V gene: TRBV30; CDR3 DNA: TGTGCCTGGAGACCCCGTCATACTGAAGCTTTCTTT; CDR3 protein: CAWRPRHTEAFF
clone size: -; J gene: TRBJ2-7; D gene: TRBD2; V gene: TRBV5-1; CDR3 DNA: TGCGCCAGTAAGACTAGCGGGAACCTTTACGAGCAGTACTTC; CDR3 protein: CASKTSGNLYEQYF
clone size: -; J gene: TRBJ1-6; D gene: -; V gene: TRBV11-2; CDR3 DNA: TGTGCCAGCAGCTTAGATCTTAGCTCACCCCTCCACTTT; CDR3 protein: CASSLDLSSPLHF
clone size: -; J gene: TRBJ2-5; D gene: -; V gene: TRBV6-6; CDR3 DNA: TGTGCCAGCTTAGGCGGCCCTCAAGAGACCCAGTACTTC; CDR3 protein: CASLGGPQETQYF
clone size: -; J gene: TRBJ2-7; D gene: -; V gene: TRBV14; CDR3 DNA: TGTGCCAGCAGCGTCCGCAAAGGCTCCTACGAGCAGTACTTC; CDR3 protein: CASSVRKGSYEQYF
clone size: -; J gene: TRBJ1-2; D gene: -; V gene: TRBV4-1; CDR3 DNA: TGCGCCAGCAGCCAAGATCAGGTTAACTATGGCTACACCTTC; CDR3 protein: CASSQDQVNYGYTF
clone size: -; J gene: TRBJ2-3; D gene: -; V gene: TRBV28; CDR3 DNA: TGTGCCAGCAGTCTCCCCGGAGGTACGCAGTATTTT; CDR3 protein: CASSLPGGTQYF
clone size: -; J gene: TRBJ2-5; D gene: TRBD1; V gene: TRBV5-1; CDR3 DNA: TGCGCCAGCAGCAACGGACAGGGCGGGGAGACCCAGTACTTC; CDR3 protein: CASSNGQGGETQYF
clone size: -; J gene: TRBJ1-2; D gene: TRBD1; V gene: TRBV27; CDR3 DNA: TGTGCCAGCAGTTTATGGCGGACAGGGGGGTTCTATGGCTACACCTTC; CDR3 protein: CASSLWRTGGFYGYTF
clone size: -; J gene: TRBJ2-5; D gene: -; V gene: TRBV30; CDR3 DNA: TGTGCCTGGAGTGCGCGGGCGCAAGAGACCCAGTACTTC; CDR3 protein: CAWSARAQETQYF
clone size: -; J gene: TRBJ1-3; D gene: -; V gene: TRBV7-8; CDR3 DNA: TGTGCCAGCATGGTGTTCTCTGGAAACACCATATATTTT; CDR3 protein: CASMVFSGNTIYF
clone size: many; J gene: TRBJ1-5; D gene: -; V gene: TRBV7-9; CDR3 DNA: TGTGCCAGCAGCTCGCAGGAGGGCAATCAGCCCCAGCATTTT; CDR3 protein: CASSSQEGNQPQHF
clone size: -; J gene: TRBJ2-1; D gene: TRBD2; V gene: TRBV7-9; CDR3 DNA: TGTGCCAGCAGTCCTCAGCGGGGCGCCTACAATGAGCAGTTCTTC; CDR3 protein: CASSPQRGAYNEQFF
clone size: -; J gene: TRBJ2-1; D gene: -; V gene: TRBV4-1; CDR3 DNA: TGCGCCAGCAGCCCTCGGGGCCGGTGGGCGGTACAATATGAGCAGTTCTTC; CDR3 protein: CASSPRGRWAVQYEQFF
clone size: -; J gene: TRBJ2-1; D gene: TRBD2; V gene: TRBV7-2; CDR3 DNA: TGTGCCAGCAGCTCTCAGCGGGGGGTTTTCAATGAGCAGTTCTTC; CDR3 protein: CASSSQRGVFNEQFF
clone size: -; J gene: TRBJ2-3; D gene: -; V gene: TRBV11-2; CDR3 DNA: TGTGCCAGCAGCTTAGGGCAGGGGCCACGGGGCCCAGATACGCAGTATTTT; CDR3 protein: CASSLGQGPRGPDTQYF
clone size: once; J gene: TRBJ1-2; D gene: -; V gene: TRBV5-1; CDR3 DNA: TGCGCCAGCAGCGGGGACAAACCCGGAGGCTACACCTTC; CDR3 protein: CASSGDKPGGYTF
clone size: -; J gene: TRBJ2-1; D gene: -; V gene: TRBV25-1; CDR3 DNA: TGTGCCAGCAGTTCGAGAAATGAGCAGTTCTTC; CDR3 protein: CASSSRNEQFF
clone size: -; J gene: TRBJ2-1; D gene: TRBD1; V gene: TRBV7-9; CDR3 DNA: TGTGCCAGCAGCTTAGGGGACAGAGAGTACAATGAGCAGTTCTTC; CDR3 protein: CASSLGDREYNEQFF
clone size: -; J gene: TRBJ2-7; D gene: TRBD2; V gene: TRBV19; CDR3 DNA: TGTGCCAGTAGTATCGGACTAGCGGCGATCGAAGAGCAGTACTTC; CDR3 protein: CASSIGLAAIEEQYF
clone size: -; J gene: TRBJ2-7; D gene: TRBD1; V gene: TRBV27; CDR3 DNA: TGTGCCAGCAGTCGAACAGGGGGTATCGGCGAGCAGTACTTC; CDR3 protein: CASSRTGGIGEQYF
clone size: -; J gene: TRBJ2-2; D gene: -; V gene: TRBV19; CDR3 DNA: TGTGCCAGTAGTATAGATCCTCGGACCATTAACACCGGGGAGCTGTTTTTT; CDR3 protein: CASSIDPRTINTGELFF
clone size: -; J gene: TRBJ1-2; D gene: -; V gene: TRBV7-2; CDR3 DNA: TGTGCCAGCAGCTTTGGAGTTTATGTAGGCTACACCTTC; CDR3 protein: CASSFGVYVGYTF
clone size: -; J gene: TRBJ1-2; D gene: -; V gene: TRBV30; CDR3 DNA: TGTGCCTGGACCTCCTTTGGGGGTAACTATGGCTACACCTTC; CDR3 protein: CAWTSFGGNYGYTF
clone size: -; J gene: TRBJ2-7; D gene: TRBD1; V gene: TRBV5-4; CDR3 DNA: TGTGCCAGCAGGTCGGGACAGGGGTCCCCCTACGAGCAGTACTTC; CDR3 protein: CASRSGQGSPYEQYF
clone size: -; J gene: TRBJ2-3; D gene: TRBD1; V gene: TRBV10-3; CDR3 DNA: TGTGCCACGGAAGCAGGGACAGGGAATAATACGCAGTATTTT; CDR3 protein: CATEAGTGNNTQYF